This T cell receptor (beta chain) was profiled in a study of blood T cell repertoires in COVID-19. Study information: PBMCs, B-cell-depleted T cells, or T cells provided the cDNA or gDNA that made up the material.

Only in-frame clones appear in the TCRdb table, and some are missing; sequencing was by immunoSEQ multiplex PCR. The sample shows roughly 100,000 clones, more than 75% of them seen only once. The length of the CDR3 is 13 residues. From germline, CDR1 is MGHRA and CDR2 YSYEKL. The germline V and J ends were trimmed by 6 bases and 2 bases, with 11 bases remaining between them. Sequenced sample: peripheral blood. V is TRBV4-1 and J is TRBJ2-7; TRBD2 might be the D (6 bases). The source is a human donor in a cohort sampled during active COVID-19. The CDR3 coding sequence is TGCGCCAGCAGGCGGGCGGGGACCTACGAGCAGTACTTC. It translates to CASRRAGTYEQYF.